This T cell receptor (beta chain) was sequenced in a study of Graves' ophthalmopathy and Graves' hyperthyroidism. Whole-study findings and limits: Blood shared most expanded thyroid clonotypes above 0.001 frequency.

Certain patients, namely those with other autoimmune diseases, uncontrolled infections, pregnancy or lactation, were excluded. Orbital computed tomography and thyroid ultrasound, along with TRAb, serum thyroxine and clinical symptoms, underpinned diagnosis. The PBMCs were taken from about 10 ml of fresh peripheral blood. The CDR3 extends over 13 amino acids. Trimming left V 6 bases short and J 3 bases short, with 12 bases between. The authors amplified TCR beta CDR3 regions from RNA transcripts. The first round was an RT-PCR with HTBI primers, and the second round was a multiplex PCR. MiXCR was run by TCRdb on the multiplex PCR reads, yielding one entry per CDR3 protein. The sample holds 350,000 to 450,000 distinct CDR3 sequences, more than 20% seen once. This clonotype was counted between two and nine times. Its antigen is still unknown.

The sample taken for sequencing was peripheral blood. The receptor comes from a woman aged 18-30 years with stable Graves' hyperthyroidism. This sequence joins TRBV12-3 or TRBV12-4 and TRBJ2-7, with D perhaps TRBD1 or TRBD2 (5 bases each). The CDR3 region is CASSTGAVYEQYF. The CDR3 region has the DNA TGTGCCAGCAGCACCGGGGCAGTCTACGAGCAGTACTTC.